These T cell receptor beta chains were read from a single sample in a study of siplizumab effects on memory and regulatory T cells. Assay used: immunoSEQ multiplex PCR; TCRdb lists only in-frame clones, some missing. The sample includes about 94,000 clones, 94% of them seen just once. The sample taken for sequencing was non-Treg CD4+ T cells sorted from blood. The origin of the receptors is a human donor in good health. Each CDR3 is given with its conserved first and last residue. Each record gives: D gene, J gene, clone size, V gene, CDR3 DNA, CDR3 protein. The D gene is left open where the match is weak. Not every row has a clone size; where given, it reads once, few, many or a size class.

d_call: .; j_call: TRBJ2-7; clone_size: .; v_call: TRBV19; cdr3_nt: TGTGCCACCAGCCAGAGCAGGTTATACGAGCAGTACTTC; cdr3_aa: CATSQSRLYEQYF
d_call: .; j_call: TRBJ1-3; clone_size: .; v_call: TRBV6-1; cdr3_nt: TGTGCCAGCAGTTCCCGTGGAAGGGTTGGAAACACCATATATTTT; cdr3_aa: CASSSRGRVGNTIYF
d_call: .; j_call: TRBJ2-7; clone_size: .; v_call: TRBV5-1; cdr3_nt: TGCGCCAGCAGCTTGGGCAGGGCCTACGAGCAGTACTTC; cdr3_aa: CASSLGRAYEQYF
d_call: TRBD1; j_call: TRBJ2-7; clone_size: .; v_call: TRBV7-9; cdr3_nt: TGTGCCAGCAGCTTACTGTCAGGGGGTTCCTACGAGCAGTACTTC; cdr3_aa: CASSLLSGGSYEQYF
d_call: .; j_call: TRBJ2-2; clone_size: .; v_call: TRBV5-4; cdr3_nt: TGTGCCAGCAGCTTGGTCAGGGGTTTGAACACCGGGGAGCTGTTTTTT; cdr3_aa: CASSLVRGLNTGELFF
d_call: .; j_call: TRBJ1-2; clone_size: once; v_call: TRBV29-1; cdr3_nt: TGCAGCGTTGAATCGGGCAGGGAGGAGGTCTATGGCTACACCTTC; cdr3_aa: CSVESGREEVYGYTF
d_call: TRBD2; j_call: TRBJ2-1; clone_size: .; v_call: TRBV28; cdr3_nt: TGTGCCAGCAGTGTTAGCGGGAGCGAGCAGTTCTTC; cdr3_aa: CASSVSGSEQFF
d_call: TRBD2; j_call: TRBJ2-7; clone_size: .; v_call: TRBV9; cdr3_nt: TGTGCCAGCAGCGTAGGCGGTAGCGGGAGGGCCTACGAGCAGTACTTC; cdr3_aa: CASSVGGSGRAYEQYF
d_call: .; j_call: TRBJ1-2; clone_size: .; v_call: TRBV4-1; cdr3_nt: TGCGCCAGCAGCGTGGGCCCCCTCGTGGATGGCTACACCTTC; cdr3_aa: CASSVGPLVDGYTF
d_call: TRBD2; j_call: TRBJ2-2; clone_size: .; v_call: TRBV6-4; cdr3_nt: TGTGCCAGCAGAACTAGCGGGAACACCGGGGAGCTGTTTTTT; cdr3_aa: CASRTSGNTGELFF
d_call: .; j_call: TRBJ1-1; clone_size: few; v_call: TRBV11-3; cdr3_nt: TGTGCCAGCAGCTTGGCAGGGTTTCTGGGTTCGAACACTGAAGCTTTCTTT; cdr3_aa: CASSLAGFLGSNTEAFF
d_call: .; j_call: TRBJ2-7; clone_size: .; v_call: TRBV2; cdr3_nt: TGTGCCAGCAGCAAAAACCGCGCCGACATATCCTACGAGCAGTACTTC; cdr3_aa: CASSKNRADISYEQYF
d_call: .; j_call: TRBJ2-3; clone_size: .; v_call: TRBV6-6; cdr3_nt: TGTGCCAGCAGGCCCCGGCTGGGGACCACAGATACGCAGTATTTT; cdr3_aa: CASRPRLGTTDTQYF
d_call: .; j_call: TRBJ1-1; clone_size: .; v_call: TRBV19; cdr3_nt: TGTGCCAGTAGTATAGACCTCACTACCGGGACCACTGAAGCTTTCTTT; cdr3_aa: CASSIDLTTGTTEAFF
d_call: TRBD1; j_call: TRBJ1-4; clone_size: few; v_call: TRBV18; cdr3_nt: TGTGCCAGCTCACCCCGACAGGGGAATGAAAAACTGTTTTTT; cdr3_aa: CASSPRQGNEKLFF
d_call: TRBD1; j_call: TRBJ2-1; clone_size: .; v_call: TRBV5-1; cdr3_nt: TGCGCCAGCAAGGGGGCGCGGTACAATGAGCAGTTCTTC; cdr3_aa: CASKGARYNEQFF
d_call: TRBD1; j_call: TRBJ2-2; clone_size: .; v_call: TRBV19; cdr3_nt: TGTGCCAGTAGCGACAGGGGAAACACCGGGGAGCTGTTTTTT; cdr3_aa: CASSDRGNTGELFF
d_call: .; j_call: TRBJ1-1; clone_size: .; v_call: TRBV19; cdr3_nt: TGTGCCAGTAGTATACAGGTAAACACTGAAGCTTTCTTT; cdr3_aa: CASSIQVNTEAFF
d_call: .; j_call: TRBJ2-3; clone_size: .; v_call: TRBV5-1; cdr3_nt: TGCGCCAGCAGCTTCCCCTTAGGCGGGGGCGAAATAAGGACAGATACGCAGTATTTT; cdr3_aa: CASSFPLGGGEIRTDTQYF
d_call: .; j_call: TRBJ1-3; clone_size: .; v_call: TRBV19; cdr3_nt: TGTGCCAGTAGATCGACAGGTCTCTCTGGAAACACCATATATTTT; cdr3_aa: CASRSTGLSGNTIYF
d_call: .; j_call: TRBJ2-5; clone_size: .; v_call: TRBV7-2; cdr3_nt: TGTGCCAGCAGCTTAGTAAGAGCGTCAGAACAGACCCAGTACTTC; cdr3_aa: CASSLVRASEQTQYF
d_call: .; j_call: TRBJ1-3; clone_size: .; v_call: TRBV7-6; cdr3_nt: TGTGCCAGCAGCTTAGTCGCAGCTGCGTCCGGAAACACCATATATTTT; cdr3_aa: CASSLVAAASGNTIYF
d_call: .; j_call: TRBJ1-5; clone_size: once; v_call: TRBV27; cdr3_nt: TGTGCCAGCAGTTTACTATTTGTAGCTGGGGGTCAGCCCCAGCATTTT; cdr3_aa: CASSLLFVAGGQPQHF
d_call: .; j_call: TRBJ1-1; clone_size: .; v_call: TRBV5-4; cdr3_nt: TGTGCCAGCAGCTTGGGTCAGAGGTCTTTCTTT; cdr3_aa: CASSLGQRSFF
d_call: .; j_call: TRBJ1-4; clone_size: once; v_call: TRBV18; cdr3_nt: TGTGCCAGCTCACCACCGACCGGGGGAGGGATGGATGAAAAACTGTTTTTT; cdr3_aa: CASSPPTGGGMDEKLFF
d_call: TRBD2; j_call: TRBJ2-1; clone_size: .; v_call: TRBV7-2; cdr3_nt: TGTGCCAGCAGCTTAGTAGCGGGAGTTCGCAATGAGCAGTTCTTC; cdr3_aa: CASSLVAGVRNEQFF
d_call: .; j_call: TRBJ2-6; clone_size: once; v_call: TRBV4-1; cdr3_nt: TGCGCCAGCAGCAAGGGGGACTCTGGGGCCAACGTCCTGACTTTC; cdr3_aa: CASSKGDSGANVLTF
d_call: .; j_call: TRBJ2-7; clone_size: .; v_call: TRBV5-1; cdr3_nt: TGCGCCAGCAGCTTTGGGGGAATCCTCTCCTACGAGCAGTACTTC; cdr3_aa: CASSFGGILSYEQYF
d_call: .; j_call: TRBJ2-7; clone_size: once; v_call: TRBV6-1; cdr3_nt: TGTGCCAGCAGTGAAAGGGGGGGCGGGACCACTTCGCCTTACGAGCAGTACTTC; cdr3_aa: CASSERGGGTTSPYEQYF
d_call: .; j_call: TRBJ2-2; clone_size: .; v_call: TRBV14; cdr3_nt: TGTGCCAGCAGCCGGGACATAGCTGGGGAGCTGTTTTTT; cdr3_aa: CASSRDIAGELFF
d_call: TRBD2; j_call: TRBJ2-7; clone_size: .; v_call: TRBV19; cdr3_nt: TGTGCCAGTACGAGCGGGAGGGCCTACGAGCAGTACTTC; cdr3_aa: CASTSGRAYEQYF
d_call: .; j_call: TRBJ1-1; clone_size: .; v_call: TRBV5-1; cdr3_nt: TGCGCCAGCTCAACTGGGACGGACACTGAAGCTTTCTTT; cdr3_aa: CASSTGTDTEAFF
d_call: TRBD1; j_call: TRBJ2-7; clone_size: .; v_call: TRBV5-8; cdr3_nt: TGTGCCAGCAGCGAACCCGGGACAGGGGGTATCTACGAGCAGTACTTC; cdr3_aa: CASSEPGTGGIYEQYF
d_call: .; j_call: TRBJ1-6; clone_size: .; v_call: TRBV6-1; cdr3_nt: TGTGCCAGCAGTGACGGGAATAATTCACCCCTCCACTTT; cdr3_aa: CASSDGNNSPLHF
d_call: .; j_call: TRBJ2-7; clone_size: .; v_call: TRBV19; cdr3_nt: TGTGCCAGTAGTCTGGGCGACTTGAGGCGGTACGAGCAGTACTTC; cdr3_aa: CASSLGDLRRYEQYF
d_call: .; j_call: TRBJ1-6; clone_size: few; v_call: TRBV10-1; cdr3_nt: TGCGCCAGCAGTCCCAACAGTGATAATTCACCCCTCCACTTT; cdr3_aa: CASSPNSDNSPLHF
d_call: .; j_call: TRBJ2-2; clone_size: .; v_call: TRBV18; cdr3_nt: TGTGCCAGCTCTTACCGACGGGCGGGGAACACCGGGGAGCTGTTTTTT; cdr3_aa: CASSYRRAGNTGELFF
d_call: TRBD1; j_call: TRBJ1-1; clone_size: .; v_call: TRBV20-1; cdr3_nt: TGCAGTGCCGACCGGGACAGGGGAGCTTTCTTT; cdr3_aa: CSADRDRGAFF
d_call: .; j_call: TRBJ2-7; clone_size: .; v_call: TRBV7-9; cdr3_nt: TGTGCCAGCAGCTTAGCAGGGCAGTACGAGCAGTACTTC; cdr3_aa: CASSLAGQYEQYF
d_call: TRBD1; j_call: TRBJ1-4; clone_size: .; v_call: TRBV4-2; cdr3_nt: TGTGCCAGCAGCCGCGATGGACAGGGACTAGGAACTAATGAAAAACTGTTTTTT; cdr3_aa: CASSRDGQGLGTNEKLFF
d_call: .; j_call: TRBJ1-1; clone_size: .; v_call: TRBV6-6; cdr3_nt: TGTGCCAGCAGTATACAGGTGGGGACTGAAGCTTTCTTT; cdr3_aa: CASSIQVGTEAFF
d_call: .; j_call: TRBJ2-1; clone_size: .; v_call: TRBV21-1; cdr3_nt: TGTGCCAGCAGCAAAGCGCTCGGGGGAGTCTACAATGAGCAGTTCTTC; cdr3_aa: CASSKALGGVYNEQFF
d_call: .; j_call: TRBJ2-3; clone_size: .; v_call: TRBV4-1; cdr3_nt: TGCGCCAGCAGCCACCGCCTAGCCAATCCAGATACGCAGTATTTT; cdr3_aa: CASSHRLANPDTQYF
d_call: TRBD1; j_call: TRBJ1-2; clone_size: .; v_call: TRBV6-5; cdr3_nt: TGTGCCAGCAGTTACACGACAGGGTATGGCTACACCTTC; cdr3_aa: CASSYTTGYGYTF
d_call: .; j_call: TRBJ1-1; clone_size: .; v_call: TRBV2; cdr3_nt: TGTGCCAGCACTTGGGGGGGGACTGAAGCTTTCTTT; cdr3_aa: CASTWGGTEAFF
d_call: .; j_call: TRBJ1-5; clone_size: .; v_call: TRBV27; cdr3_nt: TGTGCCAGCAGTTTGAGGGTAGGCAATCAGCCCCAGCATTTT; cdr3_aa: CASSLRVGNQPQHF
d_call: .; j_call: TRBJ2-2; clone_size: .; v_call: TRBV6-5; cdr3_nt: TGTGCCAGCAGTTTATCCATCCCCGGGGAGCTGTTTTTT; cdr3_aa: CASSLSIPGELFF
d_call: .; j_call: TRBJ2-1; clone_size: .; v_call: TRBV6-5; cdr3_nt: TGTGCCAGCAGTGCCCCCCAGTACAATGAGCAGTTCTTC; cdr3_aa: CASSAPQYNEQFF
d_call: .; j_call: TRBJ1-2; clone_size: .; v_call: TRBV5-1; cdr3_nt: TGCGCCAGCAGCTTGGCAGGGGCGATTAACTATGGCTACACCTTC; cdr3_aa: CASSLAGAINYGYTF
d_call: .; j_call: TRBJ2-7; clone_size: .; v_call: TRBV30; cdr3_nt: TGTGCCTGGAACAGACACAAAACCTCCTACGAGCAGTACTTC; cdr3_aa: CAWNRHKTSYEQYF
d_call: .; j_call: TRBJ2-6; clone_size: .; v_call: TRBV6-5; cdr3_nt: TGTGCCAGCAAATGGTCCGACTCTGAGGCCAACGTCCTGACTTTC; cdr3_aa: CASKWSDSEANVLTF
d_call: .; j_call: TRBJ2-3; clone_size: once; v_call: TRBV30; cdr3_nt: TGTGCCTGGAAGGAACGGACCACATTAGCAGATACGCAGTATTTT; cdr3_aa: CAWKERTTLADTQYF
d_call: .; j_call: TRBJ1-1; clone_size: .; v_call: TRBV6-1; cdr3_nt: TGTGCCAGCAGTGTGGACGGGGGGGAAGCTTTCTTT; cdr3_aa: CASSVDGGEAFF
d_call: .; j_call: TRBJ1-5; clone_size: .; v_call: TRBV7-2; cdr3_nt: TGTGCCAGCAGCTTAGAGGGGCCCCTCAGGCAGCCCCAGCATTTT; cdr3_aa: CASSLEGPLRQPQHF
d_call: TRBD2; j_call: TRBJ2-2; clone_size: .; v_call: TRBV11-3; cdr3_nt: TGTGCCAGCAGCCTCGGACTAGCGGGGGGCACCGGGGAGCTGTTTTTT; cdr3_aa: CASSLGLAGGTGELFF
d_call: TRBD2; j_call: TRBJ2-3; clone_size: .; v_call: TRBV19; cdr3_nt: TGTGCCAGTAGTATTTCTAGCGGTCTCACAGATACGCAGTATTTT; cdr3_aa: CASSISSGLTDTQYF
d_call: .; j_call: TRBJ2-2; clone_size: .; v_call: TRBV5-8; cdr3_nt: TGTGCCAGCAGCGCGGACGGGGCCGACACCGGGGAGCTGTTTTTT; cdr3_aa: CASSADGADTGELFF